This record covers a single T cell receptor (beta chain). Antigen specificity is unknown. Sequencing libraries made from TCR beta cDNA carried unique molecular identifiers. TCRdb reanalysed the PCR reads using MiXCR and keeps one entry per CDR3 protein. The repertoire consists of about 430,000 distinct CDR3 sequences, with 30% to 40% occurring once and the leading ten covering approximately 7.7%. The data were taken from a study of post-analysis software for immune sequencing data. Study-wide points: Compared with controls, patients showed significantly lower normalized Chao1 diversity. Compared with controls, patients had more of about five TRBV segments, including TRBV5-6, TRBV5-1 and TRBV20-1.

Germline V gives CDR1 LGHDT, CDR2 YNNKEL (reference sequence). V was pared by 0 bases and J by 0 bases, with 14 bases between. The CDR3 extends over 18 amino acids. This rearrangement joins TRBV3-1 to TRBJ2-2; D is possibly TRBD2 (6 bases). The source material was blood. The source of this sequence is a girl aged 2-9 years with multiple sclerosis. CDR3 DNA: TGTGCCAGCAGCCAAGATAGCGGATGGCAGCCGAACACCGGGGAGCTGTTTTTT. Translated, it gives CASSQDSGWQPNTGELFF.